Below, 13 T cell receptor beta chains from the same sample are listed, as sequenced in a study of blood T cell repertoires in COVID-19. Sequenced by immunoSEQ multiplex PCR; TCRdb stores in-frame clones only, minus some. The profile shows about 210,000 clones, approximately 88% of them singletons. The sample comprised PBMCs or T cells enriched from blood (not recorded which). These TCRs come from a middle-aged woman with acute COVID-19.

The chain links TRBV5-4 to TRBJ1-2; D gene ambiguous. Germline V gene sequence: CDR1 SGHNT, CDR2 YYREEE (reference sequence). Trimming shortened V by 4 bases and J by 7 bases, and 17 bases separated the two germline ends. This CDR3 comprises 14 residues. In nucleotides, the CDR3 is TGTGCCAGCAGCCCCCCCCAAAGTGTCGGTGGCTACACCTTC. This codes for CASSPPQSVGGYTF.

The V call is TRBV10-3, the J call TRBJ1-2; 11 bases map to TRBD1. The CDR3 totals 14 residues. Germline V CDR1 and CDR2: ENHRY, SYGVKD. With 6 bases clipped from V and 1 base from J, the junction kept 1 base outside the gene matches. In nucleotides, the CDR3 is TGTGCCATCAGAGGGACAGGGGGTAACTATGGCTACACCTTC. Translated: CAIRGTGGNYGYTF.

The rearrangement uses TRBV19 and TRBJ2-3; D call uncertain. Germline CDR1 and CDR2: LNHDA and SQIVND (reference sequence). The CDR3 runs to 18 residues. V dropped 0 bases and J dropped 0 bases, with 16 bases sitting between them. CDR3 residues: CASSIDLVGQASTDTQYF. DNA of the CDR3: TGTGCCAGTAGTATAGATCTCGTTGGGCAGGCTAGCACAGATACGCAGTATTTT.

V is TRBV19 and J is TRBJ1-2; weak D call: TRBD1 (6 bases). The CDR3 extends over 16 amino acids. Germline CDR1 is LNHDA and CDR2 is SQIVND (reference sequence). V was pared by 4 bases and J by 4 bases, with 19 bases between. The CDR3 DNA is TGTGCCAGTAGTACCCTTACGGGGGGGCGCGGCTATGGCTACACCTTC. This sequence encodes CASSTLTGGRGYGYTF.

The rearrangement joins TRBV10-3 to TRBJ2-1, with D unclear. Germline values: CDR1 ENHRY, CDR2 SYGVKD. CDR3 length: 12 residues. Between the trimmed V and J ends, which lost 1 base and 6 bases, there was a span of 4 bases. Written as DNA, the CDR3 is TGTGCCATCAGTGAGTTTCTCAATGAGCAGTTCTTC. As protein: CAISEFLNEQFF.

V and J are TRBV7-8 and TRBJ2-5; unclear D gene. Germline V gives CDR1 SGHVS, CDR2 FQNEAQ. V was shortened by 4 bases and J by 2 bases, with 11 bases between the two germline ends. The CDR3 totals 14 residues. The CDR3 loop reads CASSSSTGQETQYF. The CDR3 nucleotides read TGTGCCAGCAGCTCCTCGACTGGACAAGAGACCCAGTACTTC.

V gene TRBV7-9 combines with J gene TRBJ1-1; D is uncertain. Germline V gene data show CDR1 as SEHNR and CDR2 as FQNEAQ (reference sequence). CDR3 length equals 13 residues. V lost 1 base and J lost 5, with 8 bases in between. This CDR3 is CASSLEPGTEAFF. CDR3 DNA: TGTGCCAGCAGCTTAGAACCGGGTACTGAAGCTTTCTTT. Combining the CDR3 with reference TRBV7-9 and TRBJ1-1 gives the whole variable domain DTGVSQNPRHKITKRGQNVTFRCDPISEHNRLYWYRQTLGQGPEFLTYFQNEAQLEKSRLLSDRFSAERPKGSFSTLEIQRTEQGDSAMYLCASSLEPGTEAFFGQGTRLTVV.

The J gene is TRBJ1-2, the V gene TRBV5-4; perhaps TRBD1 as D (6 bases). This CDR3 spans 16 amino acids. The V end lost 2 bases, the J end lost 7 bases, and 21 bases lay between the germline ends. Germline CDR1 and CDR2: SGHNT and YYREEE (reference sequence). CDR3 region: CASSFPSRTGGAGYTF. CDR3 in DNA: TGTGCCAGCAGCTTCCCTTCGAGGACCGGGGGGGCTGGCTACACCTTC.

This CDR3 is CASSLGDIGGGEQFF. The DNA of the CDR3 is TGTGCCAGCAGCTTAGGGGACATAGGAGGTGGTGAGCAGTTCTTC. The chain joins TRBV11-2 to TRBJ2-1, with D possibly TRBD1 on 6 matching bases. The CDR3 has 15 residues. Trimming removed 1 base at V and 9 bases at J, with 16 bases between. Germline CDR1 is SGHAT and CDR2 is FQNNGV.

V usage is TRBV6-5 and J usage is TRBJ2-7; D is perhaps TRBD2 (6 bases). The CDR3 is 13 amino acids. V lost 7 bases and J 6 bases, leaving 16 bases between the germline ends. The germline gives CDR1 MNHEY, CDR2 SVGAGI. The CDR3 reads CASMSAGRGEQYF. DNA for the CDR3: TGTGCCAGCATGTCTGCGGGACGAGGCGAGCAGTACTTC.

In this sample, this clone turned up once. This CDR3 is CASDRGGVHQETQYF. The CDR3 DNA reads TGTGCTAGTGACAGGGGGGGAGTTCACCAAGAGACCCAGTACTTC. The chain recombines TRBV12-5 with TRBJ2-5, with D possibly TRBD1 on 8 matching bases. Trimming took 7 bases from V and 0 from J, leaving 15 bases between them. Germline CDR1 is LGHNT and CDR2 is FRNRAP. The CDR3 is 15 amino acids.

This sequence joins TRBV7-2 and TRBJ2-7; 7 bases align to TRBD2. The CDR3 totals 15 residues. Trimming at V came to 1 base and at J to 3 bases, leaving 6 bases not matched to a gene. From germline, CDR1 is SGHTA and CDR2 FQGNSA. The CDR3, as DNA: TGTGCCAGCAGCTTAGTTACGGGAGGCGTCTACGAGCAGTACGTC. Translating gives CASSLVTGGVYEQYV.

This chain connects TRBV24-1 to TRBJ2-2, with 8 bases matching TRBD1. Unmatched junction bases numbered 3, after V lost 4 bases and J lost 6 bases. The length of the CDR3 is 14 residues. CDR1 is KGHDR and CDR2 is SFDVKD in the germline V gene. CDR3 protein: CATSDPGGPGELFF. Here the CDR3 DNA reads TGTGCCACCAGTGACCCAGGGGGCCCCGGGGAGCTGTTTTTT.